The entry below describes one T cell receptor beta chain. Its antigen is still unknown. Each PCR received spiked synthetic TCR analog templates. Here immunoSEQ multiplex PCR was the method, and the copy in TCRdb shows in-frame clones only, minus some. The table includes about 30,000 clones, around 87% detected once. This sample is drawn from a study of PD-L1 blockade in urothelial cancer. The study, taken as a whole, reports: Patients with durable benefit had greater blood expansion of tumor-associated TCR clones 3 weeks into treatment.

Each patient gave between 1 and 8 samples of peripheral blood mononuclear cells, which were collected pretreatment and during treatment. The CDR3 totals 14 residues. V lost 1 base to trimming and J lost 4 bases, with 11 bases between them. In germline, CDR1 is KGHSH, CDR2 LQKENI. The chain has TRBV18 and TRBJ2-7, with a possible D match to TRBD2 (6 bases). Sequencing was performed on PBMCs, taken around atezolizumab (anti-PD-L1) treatment. This TCR derives from a man in his fifties with urothelial cancer. The CDR3 DNA is TGTGCCAGCTCACCACTGGGGGGAGAGTACGAGCAGTACTTC. Translation gives CASSPLGGEYEQYF.